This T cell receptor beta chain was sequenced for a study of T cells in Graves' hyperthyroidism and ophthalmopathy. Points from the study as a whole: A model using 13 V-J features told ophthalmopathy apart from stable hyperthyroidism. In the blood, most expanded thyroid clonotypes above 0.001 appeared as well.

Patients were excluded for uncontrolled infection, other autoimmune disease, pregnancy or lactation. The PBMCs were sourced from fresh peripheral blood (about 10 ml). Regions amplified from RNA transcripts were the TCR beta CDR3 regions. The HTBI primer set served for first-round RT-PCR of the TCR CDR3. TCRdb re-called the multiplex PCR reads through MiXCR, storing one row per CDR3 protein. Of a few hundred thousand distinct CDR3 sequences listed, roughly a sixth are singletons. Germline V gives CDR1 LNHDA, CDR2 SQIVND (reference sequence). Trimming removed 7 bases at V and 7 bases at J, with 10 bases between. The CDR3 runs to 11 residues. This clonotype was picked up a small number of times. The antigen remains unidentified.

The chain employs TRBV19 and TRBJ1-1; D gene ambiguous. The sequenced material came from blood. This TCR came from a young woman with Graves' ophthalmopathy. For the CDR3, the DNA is TGTGCCAGTAATTCCGCACGTGAAGCTTTCTTT. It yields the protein CASNSAREAFF.